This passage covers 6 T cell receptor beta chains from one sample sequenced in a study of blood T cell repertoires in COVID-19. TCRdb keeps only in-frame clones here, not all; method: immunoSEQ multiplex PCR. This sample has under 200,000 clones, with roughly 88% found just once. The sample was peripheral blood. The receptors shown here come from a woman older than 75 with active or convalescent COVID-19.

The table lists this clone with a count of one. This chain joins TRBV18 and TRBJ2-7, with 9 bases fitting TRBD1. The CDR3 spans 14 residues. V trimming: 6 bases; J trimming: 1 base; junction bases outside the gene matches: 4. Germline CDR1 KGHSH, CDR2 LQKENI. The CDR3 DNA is TGTGCCAGCTCCCCCGGGACAGGGTCCTACGAGCAGTACTTC. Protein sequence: CASSPGTGSYEQYF.

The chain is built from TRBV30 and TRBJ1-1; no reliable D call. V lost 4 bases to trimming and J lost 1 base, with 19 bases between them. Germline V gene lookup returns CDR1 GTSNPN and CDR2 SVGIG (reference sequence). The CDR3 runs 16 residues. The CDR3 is CAWTRDRTMGNTEAFF. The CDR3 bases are TGTGCCTGGACACGGGATCGAACTATGGGGAACACTGAAGCTTTCTTT.

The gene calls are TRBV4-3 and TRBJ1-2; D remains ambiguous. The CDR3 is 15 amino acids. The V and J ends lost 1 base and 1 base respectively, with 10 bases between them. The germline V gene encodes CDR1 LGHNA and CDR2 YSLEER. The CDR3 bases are TGCGCCAGCAGCCAAGGCCGTCAGGTTAACTATGGCTACACCTTC. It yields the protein CASSQGRQVNYGYTF.

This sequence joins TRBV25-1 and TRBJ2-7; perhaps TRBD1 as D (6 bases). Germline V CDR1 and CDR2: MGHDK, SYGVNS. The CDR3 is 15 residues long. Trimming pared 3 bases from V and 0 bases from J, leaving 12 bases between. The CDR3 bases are TGTGCCAGCAGTGATTCGGACAGAACCTCCTACGAGCAGTACTTC. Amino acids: CASSDSDRTSYEQYF.

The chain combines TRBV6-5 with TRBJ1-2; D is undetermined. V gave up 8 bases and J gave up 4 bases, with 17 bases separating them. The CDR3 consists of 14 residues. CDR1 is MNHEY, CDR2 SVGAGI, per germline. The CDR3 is CASAVSASSYGYTF. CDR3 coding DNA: TGTGCCAGCGCAGTTTCTGCTTCATCCTATGGCTACACCTTC.

The CDR3 sequence is CASTPRSYEQYF. DNA of the CDR3: TGTGCCAGCACCCCCCGTTCCTACGAGCAGTACTTC. The V gene is TRBV5-8, the J gene TRBJ2-7; no reliable D call. V was clipped by 6 bases and J by 1 base, with 8 bases between them. The CDR3 has 12 amino acids. Germline CDR1 and CDR2: SGHTS and YDEGEE.